The present T cell receptor beta chain was sequenced within a study of blood T cell repertoires in COVID-19. CDR3 size: 15 residues. Germline V gives CDR1 KGHDR, CDR2 SFDVKD. With 4 bases removed from V and 4 bases from J, the gap between germline ends came to 16 bases. Method: immunoSEQ multiplex PCR; TCRdb's copy keeps in-frame clones and lacks some. The repertoire consists of over 200,000 clones, with around 89% occurring once and the leading ten covering approximately 4.3%. The sample comprised peripheral blood. The source is a man aged 55-75 years who had recovered from COVID-19. This sequence joins TRBV24-1 and TRBJ2-7, with D maybe TRBD1 (6 bases). The CDR3 spells CATSDPRTVRYEQYF. Here the CDR3 DNA reads TGTGCCACCAGTGACCCTAGGACAGTGCGGTACGAGCAGTACTTC.